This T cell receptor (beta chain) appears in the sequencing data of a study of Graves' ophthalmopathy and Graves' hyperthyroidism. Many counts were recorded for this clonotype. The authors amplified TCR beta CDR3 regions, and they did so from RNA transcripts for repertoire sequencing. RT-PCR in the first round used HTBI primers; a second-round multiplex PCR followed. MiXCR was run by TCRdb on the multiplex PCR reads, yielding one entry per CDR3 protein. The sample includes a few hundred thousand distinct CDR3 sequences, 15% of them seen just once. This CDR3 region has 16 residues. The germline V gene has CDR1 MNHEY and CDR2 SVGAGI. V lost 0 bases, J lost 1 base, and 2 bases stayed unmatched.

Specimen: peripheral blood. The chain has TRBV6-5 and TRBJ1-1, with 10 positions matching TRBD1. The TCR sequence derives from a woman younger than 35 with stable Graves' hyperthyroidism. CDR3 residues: CASSYSRQGANTEAFF. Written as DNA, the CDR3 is TGTGCCAGCAGTTACTCCCGACAGGGGGCGAACACTGAAGCTTTCTTT.